These 9 T cell receptor beta chains originate from one sample sequenced in a study of blood T cell repertoires in COVID-19. Some clones are missing from TCRdb's copy, which holds only in-frame ones; the method was immunoSEQ multiplex PCR. Among tens of thousands of clones listed, over 75% were seen once. Sample: peripheral blood. These receptors all come from a human donor in a cohort sampled during active COVID-19.

The CDR3 region has the DNA TGTGCCTGGAGGGCCTGGACAGGGAACACCGGGGAGCTGTTTTTT. This gives the protein CAWRAWTGNTGELFF. The rearrangement uses TRBV30 and TRBJ2-2, with TRBD1 matching over 7 bases. Germline CDR1 is GTSNPN and CDR2 is SVGIG (reference sequence). The junction had 5 bases not matched to a gene; V was cut back by 3 bases and J by 1 base. This CDR3 is 15 amino acids long.

The V and J genes are TRBV9 and TRBJ2-5; D is undetermined. The CDR3 contains 13 residues. The V end was cut by 0 bases, the J end by 4 bases, with 7 bases between. Germline values: CDR1 SGDLS, CDR2 YYNGEE. CDR3 coding DNA: TGTGCCAGCAGCGTAGATGAGGTAGAGACCCAGTACTTC. It translates to CASSVDEVETQYF.

The chain uses TRBV5-1 and TRBJ2-3, with D possibly being TRBD2 (6 bases). The V end was cut by 4 bases, the J end by 1 base, with 16 bases between. The germline V gene has CDR1 SGHRS and CDR2 YFSETQ. The CDR3 is 16 amino acids. CDR3 loop: CASSPRRGGGTDTQYF. CDR3 sequence (DNA): TGCGCCAGCAGCCCTAGGCGGGGAGGAGGCACAGATACGCAGTATTTT. Full variable domain (remainder filled in from reference TRBV5-1 and TRBJ2-3): KAGVTQTPRYLIKTRGQQVTLSCSPISGHRSVSWYQQTPGQGLQFLFEYFSETQRNKGNFPGRFSGRQFSNSRSEMNVSTLELGDSALYLCASSPRRGGGTDTQYFGPGTRLTVL.

The chain combines TRBV7-2 with TRBJ2-7; D is possibly TRBD2 (5 bases). CDR1 and CDR2 (germline): SGHTA, FQGNSA. This CDR3 contains 16 residues. V dropped 1 base and J dropped 7 bases, with 20 bases sitting between them. CDR3 region: CASSLDSGRRIGEQYF. In DNA form, the CDR3 reads TGTGCCAGCAGCTTAGATTCCGGTAGGAGGATAGGGGAGCAGTACTTC.

The CDR3 DNA reads as TGCAGCGTTGCGGGGTTAAGGCGGGACACTGAAGCTTTCTTT. Translating gives CSVAGLRRDTEAFF. The chain carries TRBV29-1 and TRBJ1-1; D is unresolved. CDR3 length equals 14 residues. V lost 4 bases, J lost 3 bases, and 15 bases lay in between. The V gene's germline CDR1 is SQVTM and CDR2 ANQGSEA.

The chain joins TRBV4-1 to TRBJ2-5; 8 nucleotides agree with TRBD1. The CDR3 contains 16 residues. V gave up 0 bases and J gave up 5 bases; unmatched junction bases: 8. In germline, CDR1 is MGHRA, CDR2 YSYEKL. The CDR3, as DNA: TGCGCCAGCAGCCAAGATCTGGCAGGGGGCAGGGAGACCCAGTACTTC. It codes for CASSQDLAGGRETQYF.

The chain uses TRBV7-2 and TRBJ2-7; 8 nucleotides align to TRBD2. The ends lost 5 bases at V and 3 bases at J; junction bases unmatched: 6. Germline V gene sequence: CDR1 SGHTA, CDR2 FQGNSA. CDR3 length equals 14 residues. CDR3 in DNA: TGTGCCAGCAGCGAGAGACTAGCGAGCTACGAGCAGTACTTC. Encoded protein: CASSERLASYEQYF.

This chain connects TRBV2 to TRBJ1-2; D call uncertain. The V end was cut by 7 bases, the J end by 0 bases, with 12 bases between. This CDR3 contains 14 residues. Germline CDR1 SNHLY, CDR2 FYNNEI. CDR3 amino acids: CASKGEGSNYGYTF. The DNA of the CDR3 is TGTGCCAGCAAGGGAGAAGGCTCTAACTATGGCTACACCTTC.

V usage is TRBV7-9 and J usage is TRBJ2-7; 7 nucleotides align to TRBD1. The CDR3 consists of 15 residues. Trimming cost V 3 bases and J 3 bases; bases outside gene matches: 8. Germline CDR1 reads SEHNR; CDR2 reads FQNEAQ (reference sequence). The CDR3: CASSFEQGSYYEQYF. The CDR3 bases are TGTGCCAGCAGCTTCGAACAGGGGTCCTACTACGAGCAGTACTTC.